A selection of T cell receptor beta chains follows, all from one sample in a study of blood T cell repertoires in COVID-19. Assay: immunoSEQ multiplex PCR; the TCRdb copy retains only in-frame clones and omits some. The sample has 250,000 to 350,000 clones; 86% are singletons. Sequenced sample: peripheral blood. The origin of the receptors is a young woman with active or convalescent COVID-19. CDR3s include the opening cysteine and the closing phenylalanine or tryptophan. The D gene is left open where the match is weak. Part of the rows lack a size; the others show once, few, many or a class for expanded clones.

TRBJ1-1	-	-	TRBV6-1	CASSETYRDTEAFF	TGTGCCAGCAGTGAAACATACAGGGACACTGAAGCTTTCTTT
TRBJ2-1	-	-	TRBV9	CASSLGVLTEQFF	TGTGCCAGCAGCCTCGGGGTCCTTACTGAGCAGTTCTTC
TRBJ1-5	-	-	TRBV5-1	CASSSRGDGQPQHF	TGCGCCAGCAGCTCCAGGGGAGATGGTCAGCCCCAGCATTTT
TRBJ2-6	-	-	TRBV5-1	CASSGAMTARVLTF	TGCGCCAGCAGCGGGGCAATGACAGCACGCGTCCTGACTTTC
TRBJ1-6	-	-	TRBV5-8	CASSLIAGDGNSPLHF	TGTGCCAGCAGCTTAATTGCGGGTGACGGAAATTCACCCCTCCACTTT
TRBJ1-2	-	TRBD1	TRBV3-1/TRBV3-2	CASSQADRAWAGYTF	TGTGCCAGCAGCCAGGCGGACAGGGCCTGGGCTGGCTACACCTTC
TRBJ1-2	-	-	TRBV3-1/TRBV3-2	CASGDSDRAPYGYTF	TGTGCCAGCGGGGACTCCGACCGGGCCCCTTATGGCTACACCTTC
TRBJ2-7	-	TRBD1	TRBV6-5	CASRRDREVYEQYF	TGTGCCAGCAGAAGGGACAGGGAAGTATACGAGCAGTACTTC
TRBJ2-2	-	-	TRBV4-3	CASSQGRSNTGELFF	TGCGCCAGCAGCCAAGGACGGAGTAACACCGGGGAGCTGTTTTTT
TRBJ2-7	once	TRBD2	TRBV4-2	CASSQDLLAGGGNEQYF	TGTGCCAGCAGCCAAGATCTCCTAGCCGGGGGGGGTAACGAGCAGTACTTC
TRBJ1-1	-	-	TRBV7-9	CASSLEQNTEAFF	TGTGCCAGCAGCTTAGAACAGAACACTGAAGCTTTCTTT